Following are 18 T cell receptor beta chains from one sample sequenced in a study of monozygotic twins with inflammatory bowel disease. TCRdb re-analyzed the 5' RACE reads; it lists each CDR3 protein once, without DNA. With roughly 320,000 distinct CDR3 sequences in the sample, the ten largest clones hold less than 6.5%. The sequenced sample was blood. The receptor set was obtained from a human donor with ulcerative colitis or Crohn's disease, or a healthy co-twin of an affected twin (not recorded which).

This chain connects TRBV11-1 to TRBJ2-3. The germline V gene has CDR1 SGHAT and CDR2 FQDESV (reference sequence). The CDR3 loop spans 19 amino acids. The CDR3 here is CASSLASDAGRAWRDTQYF.

The chain links TRBV5-5 to TRBJ2-5; with no DNA, the TCRdb D assignment of TRBD2 cannot be verified. Germline V gene lookup returns CDR1 SGHKS and CDR2 YYEKEE (reference sequence). This CDR3 is built from 12 residues. The CDR3 is CASGALFETQYF.

The chain is built from TRBV6-4 and TRBJ2-3; TCRdb's D call, TRBD2, is unchecked because there is no DNA. The V gene's germline CDR1 is MRHNA and CDR2 SNTAGT. The CDR3 runs to 13 residues. CDR3 residues: CASSAQGGDTQYF.

The gene calls are TRBV28 and TRBJ2-4; no DNA is available, so the TRBD1 call from TCRdb remains unchecked. Germline loops: CDR1 MDHEN, CDR2 SYDVKM. The CDR3 totals 17 residues. The CDR3 here is CASSFSGEGGGKNIQYF.

The CDR3 spells CASSDTGEWDEQYF. The chain recombines TRBV25-1 with TRBJ2-7; TCRdb's D gene call, TRBD1, goes unchecked for lack of DNA. CDR1 and CDR2 (germline): MGHDK, SYGVNS. This CDR3 is built from 14 residues.

This sequence joins TRBV27 and TRBJ2-5; the TRBD2 assignment by TCRdb is unverifiable without DNA. CDR1 and CDR2 (germline): MNHEY, SMNVEV (reference sequence). This CDR3 has 16 amino acids. The CDR3 region is CASSLLAGGPSETQYF.

V and J are TRBV28 and TRBJ2-3; TCRdb's assignment of TRBD2 cannot be checked, as there is no DNA. Looked up from germline, CDR1 is MDHEN and CDR2 is SYDVKM. CDR3 length equals 17 residues. Here the CDR3 reads CASSSGTSGSHTDTQYF.

The CDR3 spells CASSYTRGRNEQFF. The chain combines TRBV7-2 with TRBJ2-1; with no DNA, the TCRdb D assignment of TRBD1 cannot be verified. Germline loops: CDR1 SGHTA, CDR2 FQGNSA. The length of the CDR3 is 14 residues.

This chain uses TRBV18 with TRBJ2-1; TCRdb lists TRBD1, though no DNA is available to test this call. The CDR3 contains 13 residues. CDR1 and CDR2 from the germline V gene are KGHSH and LQKENI. The CDR3 is CASSPGQYNEQFF. Based on the CDR3 plus reference TRBV18 and TRBJ2-1, the full variable domain is NAGVMQNPRHLVRRRGQEARLRCSPMKGHSHVYWYRQLPEEGLKFMVYLQKENIIDESGMPKERFSAEFPKEGPSILRIQQVVRGDSAAYFCASSPGQYNEQFFGPGTRLTVL.

The genes are TRBV10-3 and TRBJ1-6; TCRdb calls TRBD1, which cannot be checked without DNA. In germline, CDR1 is ENHRY, CDR2 SYGVKD. The CDR3 runs 19 residues. CDR3 protein: CAISSGTGIRSSYNSPLHF.

This chain uses TRBV29-1 with TRBJ1-1. There are 14 residues in the CDR3. Germline V gene lookup returns CDR1 SQVTM and CDR2 ANQGSEA. CDR3 loop: CSVEVGQGGTEAFF.

This chain links TRBV20-1 with TRBJ1-5; the D gene TCRdb calls, TRBD1, cannot be checked with no DNA. The CDR3 runs 15 residues. CDR1 DFQATT and CDR2 SNEGSKA come from the germline V gene (reference sequence). The CDR3 region is CSARKGTGGYQPQHF.

This chain connects TRBV7-8 to TRBJ2-1; the D call from TCRdb, TRBD2, cannot be confirmed without DNA. The CDR3 runs to 16 residues. The germline CDR1 and CDR2 sequences are SGHVS and FQNEAQ. The CDR3 is CASSASRLAGYNEQFF.

The chain joins TRBV7-8 to TRBJ2-1; no DNA is available, so the TRBD2 call from TCRdb remains unchecked. Germline CDR1 is SGHVS and CDR2 is FQNEAQ. The CDR3 is 17 amino acids. The CDR3 loop is CASSPQPGSGRNNEQFF.

CDR3: CASSLGTDSNQPQHF. This rearrangement joins TRBV12-3 or TRBV12-4 to TRBJ1-5; the D call from TCRdb, TRBD1, cannot be confirmed without DNA. The CDR3 runs to 15 residues.

CDR3 sequence reads: CASSPAGYNSPLHF. The rearrangement links TRBV7-2 to TRBJ1-6; TCRdb designates TRBD1, a call that cannot be tested without DNA. The CDR3 consists of 14 residues. CDR1 SGHTA and CDR2 FQGNSA come from the germline V gene.

The chain carries TRBV5-1 and TRBJ1-5; as DNA is missing, the TRBD1 call by TCRdb cannot be tested. Germline assignment: CDR1 SGHRS and CDR2 YFSETQ. This CDR3 is 14 amino acids long. The chain's CDR3 is CASSLGGGEQPQHF.

The chain couples TRBV11-2 to TRBJ2-3; the D gene TCRdb calls, TRBD2, cannot be checked with no DNA. Germline values: CDR1 SGHAT, CDR2 FQNNGV. The CDR3 contains 20 residues. The CDR3 sequence: CASSLNFGLAGGTLADTQYF.